The 10 T cell receptor beta chains reported below all come from one sample, sequenced in a study of a mutant IDH1 vaccine in newly diagnosed glioma. The time point was: week 11, during vaccination. Doses of 300 ug of mutant IDH1 20-mer peptide were given with topical imiquimod. Generated by immunoSEQ multiplex PCR, the TCRdb table keeps only in-frame clones and is missing some. Of 35,000 or so clones in the sample, about four fifths are singletons; the top ten hold approximately 16%. Which antigens these TCRs recognize remains unknown. Source: peripheral blood mononuclear cells (PBMCs), taken from a glioma patient whose treatment included an IDH1 peptide vaccine. The receptors here all came from a woman younger than 45 with glioma. Some clones in this sample may be carry-over from other donors' samples.

The chain uses TRBV18 and TRBJ1-5, with D unclear. Germline loops: CDR1 KGHSH, CDR2 LQKENI. The CDR3 contains 14 residues. Trimming removed 3 bases at V and 5 bases at J, with 11 bases between. CDR3 coding DNA: TGTGCCAGCTCACCGGATGGTGGGTATCAGCCCCAGCATTTT. It encodes CASSPDGGYQPQHF.

The CDR3 DNA is TGTGCCTGGGGCAGTCCCTACGAGCAGTACTTC. As protein: CAWGSPYEQYF. This rearrangement joins TRBV30 to TRBJ2-7, with D unclear. The CDR3 length is 11 residues. Trimming cost V 5 bases and J 2 bases, with 7 bases left between them. Germline CDR1 GTSNPN, CDR2 SVGIG (reference sequence).

The CDR3 DNA follows: TGTGCCAGCAGCGACAGGGGAGATACGCAGTATTTT. Amino acid sequence: CASSDRGDTQYF. The rearrangement joins TRBV11-3 to TRBJ2-3; 8 positions agree with TRBD1. Germline V gene data show CDR1 as SGHNT and CDR2 as YENEEA. CDR3 length equals 12 residues. The trim removed 5 bases at V and 5 bases at J, leaving 0 bases unmatched.

The chain uses TRBV7-9 and TRBJ2-5; 10 bases are shared with TRBD2. CDR3 size: 15 residues. V shed 5 bases, J shed 5 bases, and the junction held 8 bases outside the gene matches. Germline lookup yields CDR1 SEHNR and CDR2 FQNEAQ (reference sequence). CDR3 DNA sequence: TGTGCCAGCAGCCGGACTAGCGGAGGGTGGGAGACCCAGTACTTC. Its translation is CASSRTSGGWETQYF.

This clone is large by share. J is TRBJ2-1 and V is TRBV29-1; D ambiguous. The CDR3 length is 13 residues. Looked up from germline, CDR1 is SQVTM and CDR2 is ANQGSEA. With 4 bases removed from V and 4 bases from J, the gap between germline ends came to 11 bases. The CDR3 region has the DNA TGCAGCGTTGTGCCCCCCCTATACAATGAGCAGTTCTTC. Its translation: CSVVPPLYNEQFF.

V usage is TRBV4-1 and J usage is TRBJ2-7, with 9 bases fitting TRBD1. Germline assignment: CDR1 MGHRA and CDR2 YSYEKL. V lost 0 bases to trimming and J lost 5 bases; unmatched junction nucleotides: 5. CDR3 length: 15 amino acids. CDR3: CASSQERTGVHEQYF. The CDR3 region has the DNA TGCGCCAGCAGCCAAGAACGGACAGGGGTACACGAGCAGTACTTC.

The rearrangement uses TRBV19 and TRBJ2-3; 7 nucleotides line up with TRBD2. Per germline, CDR1 LNHDA and CDR2 SQIVND (reference sequence). V was pared by 3 bases and J by 5 bases, with 8 bases of the junction left unmatched. The CDR3 is 15 residues long. The CDR3 bases are TGTGCCAGTAGTATGTGGGAGGCGGGAGTAGATACGCAGTATTTT. Amino acid sequence: CASSMWEAGVDTQYF.

This clone was counted a few times. This chain uses TRBV2 with TRBJ1-2; a weak D match, TRBD1 (6 bases). Looked up from germline, CDR1 is SNHLY and CDR2 is FYNNEI. V dropped 3 bases and J dropped 3 bases, with 8 bases sitting between them. The CDR3 is made up of 13 amino acids. Here the CDR3 DNA reads TGTGCCAGCAGTGACTCAGGGGACTATGGCTACACCTTC. Translation gives CASSDSGDYGYTF.

The chain carries TRBV6-4 and TRBJ2-6; TRBD1 matches at 8 bases. The CDR3 has 17 amino acids. CDR1 and CDR2 from the germline V gene are MRHNA and SNTAGT. The junction had 7 bases not matched to a gene; V was cut back by 6 bases and J by 0 bases. CDR3 sequence (DNA): TGTGCCAGCAGGGAGGGACAGGTAGACTCTGGGGCCAACGTCCTGACTTTC. Translating it yields CASREGQVDSGANVLTF.

This sequence joins TRBV28 and TRBJ1-2; weak D call: TRBD1 (6 bases). Trimming shortened V by 6 bases and J by 6 bases, and 14 bases separated the two germline ends. The CDR3 sequence is 13 residues long. CDR1 and CDR2 from the germline V gene are MDHEN and SYDVKM. In DNA, the CDR3 is TGTGCCAGCAGAGAAAAGGGGGAGGATGGCTACACCTTC. Translation: CASREKGEDGYTF.